A single sample gave rise to the 13 T cell receptor beta chains below, sequenced in a study of CD8 T cells in Susac syndrome (dated by TCRdb to about 2019). The method was the immunoSEQ multiplex PCR assay. RNA was extracted using the RNeasy kit, and roughly 0.5 to 1 ug of the RNA was reverse transcribed with random hexamers. TCRdb reworked the public reads: Q25 trimming with fastp, MiXCR clone assembly, productive beta chains retained. Rows with a matching CDR3 protein are joined into one entry that keeps the most common DNA and genes. In all, the sample holds 300,000 to 350,000 distinct CDR3 sequences, and 92% of those were seen once. Jointly, the top ten make up around 0.07% of the sample. Sample: CD4+ T cells from PBMCs. These receptors were obtained from a human donor with multiple sclerosis.

This clonotype has just one count. The J gene is TRBJ1-1, the V gene TRBV7-9; D call uncertain. In germline, CDR1 is SEHNR, CDR2 FQNEAQ (reference sequence). V lost 11 bases to trimming and J lost 3 bases, with 10 bases between them. The CDR3 contains 11 residues. In DNA, the CDR3 is TGTGCCGCCCGACGGGACACTGAAGCTTTCTTT. It translates to CAARRDTEAFF.

The CDR3 is CSVGGAGQFF. The CDR3 DNA reads as TGCAGCGTGGGGGGCGCGGGGCAGTTCTTC. J is TRBJ2-1 and V is TRBV29-1; D may match TRBD1 or TRBD2 (6 bases each). The V gene lost 6 bases and the J gene lost 12 bases, with 12 bases spanning the gap. Germline loops: CDR1 SQVTM, CDR2 ANQGSEA. CDR3 length: 10 residues.

The chain uses TRBV29-1 and TRBJ2-2, with 9 bases lining up with TRBD2. The germline V gene has CDR1 SQVTM and CDR2 ANQGSEA. The CDR3 consists of 15 residues. The V and J ends lost 1 base and 3 bases, in that order; junction bases with no gene match: 3. As DNA, the CDR3 is TGCAGCGTTGAAGGAGCGGGGGGATACACCGGGGAGCTGTTTTTT. Residues: CSVEGAGGYTGELFF.

The V call is TRBV29-1, the J call TRBJ1-1, with D perhaps TRBD1 (6 bases). This CDR3 has 14 residues. Trimming stripped 7 bases from V and 0 bases from J, with 15 bases between. In germline, CDR1 is SQVTM, CDR2 ANQGSEA. The CDR3: CSGQQGSMNTEAFF. For the CDR3, the DNA is TGCAGCGGCCAACAGGGCTCCATGAACACTGAAGCTTTCTTT. Together with reference TRBV29-1 and TRBJ1-1, the CDR3 gives the full variable domain: SAVISQKPSRDICQRGTSLTIQCQVDSQVTMMFWYRQQPGQSLTLIATANQGSEATYESGFVIDKFPISRPNLTFSTLTVSNMSPEDSSIYLCSGQQGSMNTEAFFGQGTRLTVV.

This clonotype was observed a single time. V gene TRBV29-1 combines with J gene TRBJ2-3; weak D call: TRBD1 (5 bases). Trimming removed 4 bases at V and 0 bases at J, with 11 bases between. This CDR3 contains 14 residues. The germline CDR1 and CDR2 sequences are SQVTM and ANQGSEA. The CDR3 here is CSVGPQGSTDTQYF. DNA for the CDR3: TGCAGCGTTGGCCCCCAGGGAAGCACAGATACGCAGTATTTT.

The V gene is TRBV20-1, the J gene TRBJ2-5; 10 positions agree with TRBD2. The CDR3 sequence is 14 residues long. V shed 5 bases and J 9 bases; nucleotides not matched to a gene: 12. Germline values: CDR1 DFQATT, CDR2 SNEGSKA (reference sequence). This chain's CDR3 is CSAQRASGSEAQYF. The CDR3 region has the DNA TGCAGTGCTCAAAGGGCTAGCGGGAGTGAGGCCCAGTACTTC.

V is TRBV18 and J is TRBJ2-1, with 9 nucleotides matching TRBD2. The J segment lost 4 bases and the V segment lost 6 bases, leaving 10 bases of the junction unmatched. The germline gives CDR1 KGHSH, CDR2 LQKENI. There are 16 residues in the CDR3. The CDR3 sequence is CASSSRSSGGYNEQFF. The CDR3 DNA follows: TGTGCCAGCTCCTCCCGTTCGAGCGGGGGGTACAATGAGCAGTTCTTC.

The chain carries TRBV7-9 and TRBJ2-5, with D perhaps TRBD1 or TRBD2 (5 bases each). The CDR3 totals 16 residues. The germline V and J ends were trimmed by 6 bases and 5 bases, with 22 bases remaining between them. From germline, CDR1 is SEHNR and CDR2 FQNEAQ (reference sequence). CDR3 nucleotide sequence: TGTGCCAGCAGTTCTAGACAGACCCGGGACGGTGAGACCCAGTACTTC. Its translation is CASSSRQTRDGETQYF.

The V gene is TRBV5-4, the J gene TRBJ2-4; weak D call: TRBD1 (6 bases). V was trimmed by 0 bases and J by 0 bases, leaving 10 bases between them. The CDR3 is made up of 16 amino acids. CDR1 and CDR2 (germline): SGHNT, YYREEE (reference sequence). As DNA, the CDR3 is TGTGCCAGCAGCTTGGCCGGGACACAAGCCAAAAACATTCAGTACTTC. This gives the protein CASSLAGTQAKNIQYF.

This chain links TRBV6-5 with TRBJ1-2, with D uncertain. In germline, CDR1 is MNHEY, CDR2 SVGAGI. The V end was cut by 7 bases, the J end by 0 bases, with 9 bases between. This CDR3 contains 13 residues. This CDR3 is CASTLGANYGYTF. The CDR3 region has the DNA TGTGCCAGCACACTCGGGGCTAACTATGGCTACACCTTC.

The chain uses TRBV7-2 and TRBJ2-3, with 8 bases fitting TRBD2. V lost 5 bases, J lost 2 bases, and 6 bases stayed unmatched. The V gene's germline CDR1 is SGHTA and CDR2 FQGNSA. CDR3 size: 15 residues. The CDR3 DNA reads as TGTGCCAGCAGCCAACTAGCGGTAAACACAGATACGCAGTATTTT. It codes for CASSQLAVNTDTQYF.

The chain couples TRBV10-3 to TRBJ1-3, with 7 bases lining up with TRBD1. Looked up from germline, CDR1 is ENHRY and CDR2 is SYGVKD. The J segment lost 0 bases and the V segment lost 6 bases, leaving 5 bases of the junction unmatched. The CDR3 extends over 15 amino acids. The chain's CDR3 is CAIRDRPTSGNTIYF. CDR3 DNA: TGTGCCATCAGGGACAGGCCGACCTCTGGAAACACCATATATTTT.

This clonotype showed up just once. The J gene is TRBJ2-7, the V gene TRBV5-1; D may be TRBD1 (6 bases). V was trimmed by 2 bases and J by 3 bases, leaving 12 bases between them. The length of the CDR3 is 14 residues. Germline V gene data show CDR1 as SGHRS and CDR2 as YFSETQ. In DNA, the CDR3 is TGCGCCAGCAGCTTACGACAGGAATACTACGAGCAGTACTTC. Protein sequence: CASSLRQEYYEQYF.